Here is one T cell receptor beta chain with its context. These data are taken from a study of blood T cell repertoires in COVID-19. Study-level information: COVID-19 samples from acute and convalescent phases originated in the United States, Italy and Spain.

Cohort placement rested on clinical history that participants reported themselves. CDR1 and CDR2 (germline): SGHRS, YFSETQ. V dropped 2 bases and J dropped 3 bases, with 12 bases sitting between them. There are 14 residues in the CDR3. The protocol was immunoSEQ multiplex PCR, while the TCRdb copy is restricted to in-frame clones and leaves out a portion. The table lists a few hundred thousand clones, roughly four fifths of them singletons. The sequence was collected from a woman between 45 and 65 years old who had recovered from COVID-19. The chain couples TRBV5-1 to TRBJ2-7; D may be TRBD2 (5 bases). Sequenced material: PBMCs or T cells enriched from blood (not recorded which). CDR3 region: CASSFHPGSYEQYF. The CDR3 nucleotides are TGCGCCAGCAGCTTCCACCCGGGAAGCTACGAGCAGTACTTC.